These T cell receptor beta chains were read from a single sample in a study of T cell responses to AZD1222 COVID-19 vaccine. TCRdb keeps only in-frame clones here, not all; method: immunoSEQ multiplex PCR. The sample includes around 20,000 clones, roughly 76% of them seen just once. Specimen: peripheral blood, collected 28 days after the second AZD1222 dose. These receptors originate from an adult who received the AZD1222 COVID-19 vaccine. The CDR3 runs from the conserved cysteine through the conserved F or W. The size of a clone is reported for some rows only, either as once, few or many, or as a class for expanded clones.

J | V | size | length | CDR3
TRBJ1-1 | TRBV5-1 | NA | 14 | CASTLGPFNTEAFF
TRBJ2-3 | TRBV5-1 | few | 14 | CASSFGQKDDTQYF
TRBJ2-1 | TRBV27 | medium-sized | 14 | CASSPLMTSPEQFF
TRBJ1-2 | TRBV9 | NA | 14 | CASSPSPDRDGYTF
TRBJ2-5 | TRBV7-2 | NA | 14 | CASSFGQGGETQYF
TRBJ1-3 | TRBV4-3 | NA | 17 | CASSQDSRSSSGNTIYF
TRBJ2-5 | TRBV11-2 | NA | 12 | CASSPSQETQYF
TRBJ1-2 | TRBV3-1/TRBV3-2 | once | 16 | CASSQGRNGGVYGYTF
TRBJ2-1 | TRBV11-2 | NA | 16 | CASSFGTSRANNEQFF
TRBJ2-7 | TRBV7-9 | NA | 15 | CASSLGQGLTYEQYF
TRBJ1-1 | TRBV7-7 | NA | 13 | CASSAGQGTEAFF
TRBJ1-2 | TRBV12-3/TRBV12-4 | NA | 12 | CASSLAGQGYTF
TRBJ2-1 | TRBV18 | once | 15 | CASSPGLAGGNEQFF
TRBJ2-7 | TRBV6-5 | NA | 13 | CATTGDREREQYF
TRBJ2-7 | TRBV19 | NA | 15 | CASSMMPGFNVEQYF
TRBJ2-7 | TRBV27 | NA | 15 | CASRAHAGTSYEQYF
TRBJ1-2 | TRBV9 | few | 16 | CASSVAYGVKDYGYTF
TRBJ2-4 | TRBV9 | NA | 13 | CASSATGESIQYF
TRBJ1-5 | TRBV2 | NA | 13 | CASSDEASRPQHF
TRBJ1-5 | TRBV19 | NA | 15 | CASSLNLGAPRPQHF
TRBJ2-1 | TRBV6-5 | NA | 13 | CASNRDSNNEQFF
TRBJ1-2 | TRBV19 | NA | 14 | CASSGYGTGEGYTF
TRBJ1-1 | TRBV10-1 | NA | 11 | CASSEVPEAFF
TRBJ2-7 | TRBV15 | NA | 13 | CATSRDFSYEQYF
TRBJ1-1 | TRBV7-9 | NA | 12 | CASSLAGYEAFF
TRBJ1-5 | TRBV27 | NA | 19 | CASSLRGTGGAPSNQPQHF
TRBJ2-7 | TRBV7-2 | NA | 14 | CASGYSGGQDEQYF
TRBJ2-5 | TRBV7-6 | once | 15 | CASSVQTGSQETQYF
TRBJ1-1 | TRBV5-1 | once | 14 | CASSLRDMNTEAFF
TRBJ2-7 | TRBV4-2 | NA | 13 | CASSQSDSYEQYF
TRBJ2-7 | TRBV5-4 | NA | 13 | CASSSKTNNEQYF
TRBJ1-4 | TRBV4-1 | few | 15 | CASSQVGRVDEKLFF
TRBJ2-6 | TRBV5-6 | NA | 15 | CASSQNPTGANVLTF